What follows is one TCR beta chain and its context. Via MiXCR, TCRdb re-called the 5' RACE reads, giving one row per CDR3 protein. The sample has some 77,000 distinct CDR3 sequences, roughly 12% seen once. CDR1 and CDR2 from the germline V gene are SGHDT and YYEEEE. Trimming left V 0 bases short and J 5 bases short, with 6 bases between. CDR3 length: 12 residues. This entry comes from a study of early T cells in non-severe SARS-CoV-2 infection. Source: whole blood, taken at baseline. The source is an adult who was a healthcare worker with PCR-confirmed SARS-CoV-2 infection or an uninfected control (not recorded which). The donor label of this sample is uncertain. J is TRBJ2-7 and V is TRBV5-6; D is ambiguous. The CDR3 is CASSLGWDEQYF. CDR3 sequence (DNA): TGTGCCAGCAGCTTGGGCTGGGACGAGCAGTACTTC.